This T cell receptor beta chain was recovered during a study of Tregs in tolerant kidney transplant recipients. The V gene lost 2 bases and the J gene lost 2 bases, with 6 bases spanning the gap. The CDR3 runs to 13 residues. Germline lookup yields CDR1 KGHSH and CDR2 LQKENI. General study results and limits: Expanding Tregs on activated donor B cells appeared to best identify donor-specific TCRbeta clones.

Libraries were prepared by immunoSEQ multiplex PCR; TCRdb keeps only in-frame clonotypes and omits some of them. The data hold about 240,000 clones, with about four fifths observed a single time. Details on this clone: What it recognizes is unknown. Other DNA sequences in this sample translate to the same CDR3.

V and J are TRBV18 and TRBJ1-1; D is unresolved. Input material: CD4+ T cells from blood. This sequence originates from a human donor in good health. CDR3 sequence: CASSPLGNTEAFF. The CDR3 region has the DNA TGTGCCAGCTCACCATTGGGTAACACTGAAGCTTTCTTT.